One sample yielded the 15 T cell receptor beta chains listed below, sequenced in a study of cytomegalovirus exposure and HLA in healthy donors. PCR employed 60 Vbeta and 13 Jbeta primers. TCRdb's copy holds only in-frame clones and misses some; the assay was immunoSEQ multiplex PCR. The data hold 250,000 to 350,000 clones, with about four fifths observed a single time. Sequencing input: PBMCs. The receptors originated from a girl aged 2 to 9 in good health and CMV-seronegative.

V usage is TRBV5-1 and J usage is TRBJ2-1, with TRBD2 as a possible D gene (7 bases). The V and J ends lost 5 bases and 4 bases respectively, with 16 bases between them. CDR1 and CDR2 (germline): SGHRS, YFSETQ. The CDR3 extends over 15 amino acids. The CDR3 is CASRGGASDYNEQFF. The CDR3 nucleotides are TGCGCCAGCAGGGGGGGGGCTAGCGATTACAATGAGCAGTTCTTC. The variable domain in full, completed from reference TRBV5-1 and TRBJ2-1, reads KAGVTQTPRYLIKTRGQQVTLSCSPISGHRSVSWYQQTPGQGLQFLFEYFSETQRNKGNFPGRFSGRQFSNSRSEMNVSTLELGDSALYLCASRGGASDYNEQFFGPGTRLTVL.

This clone was seen more than once but under ten times. The chain links TRBV7-9 to TRBJ1-4; D is perhaps TRBD1 (5 bases). Germline-derived CDR1 and CDR2 are SEHNR and FQNEAQ (reference sequence). Deletions cut 3 bases from V and 4 bases from J, with 9 bases between. This CDR3 contains 14 residues. CDR3 nucleotide sequence: TGTGCCAGCAGCTTTCGACAGAATAATGAAAAACTGTTTTTT. Translating gives CASSFRQNNEKLFF.

V is TRBV28 and J is TRBJ2-7, with a tentative D call TRBD1 (5 bases). The CDR3 runs to 15 residues. V was shortened by 6 bases and J by 5 bases, with 20 bases between the two germline ends. Germline values: CDR1 MDHEN, CDR2 SYDVKM. The DNA for the CDR3 is TGTGCCAGCAGCCCCACCGCCCCGCAGGGCGACGAGCAGTACTTC. As protein: CASSPTAPQGDEQYF.

This chain links TRBV19 with TRBJ2-1; D is ambiguous. Deletions cut 1 base from V and 2 bases from J, with 12 bases between. Germline assignment: CDR1 LNHDA and CDR2 SQIVND (reference sequence). The CDR3 sequence is 16 residues long. CDR3 nucleotide sequence: TGTGCCAGTAGTATAGGAGGTAGATCCCCCTACAATGAGCAGTTCTTC. Translating it yields CASSIGGRSPYNEQFF. The variable domain in full, completed from reference TRBV19 and TRBJ2-1, reads DGGITQSPKYLFRKEGQNVTLSCEQNLNHDAMYWYRQDPGQGLRLIYYSQIVNDFQKGDIAEGYSVSREKKESFPLTVTSAQKNPTAFYLCASSIGGRSPYNEQFFGPGTRLTVL.

The chain is built from TRBV13 and TRBJ2-2, with a weak D call TRBD1 (5 bases). The V end was cut by 5 bases, the J end by 8 bases, with 18 bases between. Per germline, CDR1 PRHDT and CDR2 FYEKMQ (reference sequence). The CDR3 has 15 residues. CDR3 in DNA: TGTGCCAGCAGCCTGGACATACTACAGGCGGGGGAGCTGTTTTTT. It translates to CASSLDILQAGELFF.

The chain is built from TRBV7-9 and TRBJ1-1; perhaps TRBD1 as D (6 bases). V was clipped by 5 bases and J by 2 bases, with 21 bases between them. The CDR3 spans 17 residues. The V gene's germline CDR1 is SEHNR and CDR2 FQNEAQ (reference sequence). CDR3 in amino acids: CASSPKQGGGPNTEAFF. The CDR3, as DNA: TGTGCCAGCAGCCCAAAACAGGGAGGGGGACCTAACACTGAAGCTTTCTTT.

The J gene is TRBJ2-7, the V gene TRBV9; tentative D call: TRBD1 (6 bases). V lost 4 bases to trimming and J lost 4 bases, with 21 bases between them. The CDR3 totals 16 residues. Germline loops: CDR1 SGDLS, CDR2 YYNGEE. CDR3 amino acids: CASSPSLRTAAYEQYF. DNA for the CDR3: TGTGCCAGCAGCCCAAGTCTAAGGACAGCAGCATACGAGCAGTACTTC.

The J gene is TRBJ2-2, the V gene TRBV7-9; TRBD2 matches at 7 bases. CDR1 is SEHNR, CDR2 FQNEAQ, per germline (reference sequence). This CDR3 is 16 amino acids long. The trim removed 2 bases at V and 4 bases at J, leaving 7 bases unmatched. The CDR3 sequence: CASSLMTGGGTGELFF. Written as DNA, the CDR3 is TGTGCCAGCAGCTTAATGACGGGGGGTGGCACCGGGGAGCTGTTTTTT.

This chain uses TRBV7-3 with TRBJ2-1; D is unclear. CDR1 and CDR2 (germline): SGHTA, FQGTGA. The CDR3 totals 13 residues. With 0 bases removed from V and 7 bases from J, the gap between germline ends came to 7 bases. The CDR3 loop is CASSLTWRNEQFF. The CDR3 nucleotides read TGTGCCAGCAGCTTAACGTGGCGGAATGAGCAGTTCTTC.

V usage is TRBV6-1 and J usage is TRBJ2-1; 7 nucleotides match TRBD2. Looked up from germline, CDR1 is MNHNS and CDR2 is SASEGT. With V trimmed by 4 bases and J by 15 bases, 9 bases remained unmatched. This CDR3 has 12 residues. In DNA, the CDR3 is TGTGCCAGCAGTGGCACGGGGGGATCGGGGTTCTTC. As protein: CASSGTGGSGFF.

The chain couples TRBV5-6 to TRBJ1-5; tentative D call: TRBD1 (6 bases). The germline V gene has CDR1 SGHDT and CDR2 YYEEEE. Trimming removed 0 bases at V and 1 base at J, with 11 bases between. This CDR3 is built from 16 residues. The CDR3 nucleotides read TGTGCCAGCAGCTTGGGGGGGGGCGCAAGCAATCAGCCCCAGCATTTT. Translation gives CASSLGGGASNQPQHF.

This chain links TRBV7-9 with TRBJ2-5; 10 nucleotides align to TRBD1. Trimming took 5 bases from V and 5 from J; bases not matched to a gene: 5. The CDR3 has 14 amino acids. CDR1 and CDR2 from the germline V gene are SEHNR and FQNEAQ (reference sequence). The CDR3 DNA follows: TGTGCCAGCAGCCCAGGGACAGGGGTTGAGACCCAGTACTTC. The encoded protein is CASSPGTGVETQYF.

This rearrangement joins TRBV7-9 to TRBJ1-2, with 7 bases lining up with TRBD1. V lost 5 bases to trimming and J lost 4 bases; unmatched junction nucleotides: 13. Germline lookup yields CDR1 SEHNR and CDR2 FQNEAQ (reference sequence). This CDR3 contains 16 residues. CDR3 coding DNA: TGTGCCAGCAGCCCACCATGGACAGGCCCGGGCTATGGCTACACCTTC. Its protein is CASSPPWTGPGYGYTF.

The rearrangement links TRBV7-9 to TRBJ2-7; D is possibly TRBD2 (7 bases). The germline V and J ends were trimmed by 7 bases and 12 bases, with 25 bases remaining between them. The V gene's germline CDR1 is SEHNR and CDR2 FQNEAQ (reference sequence). The CDR3 spans 14 residues. CDR3 amino acids: CASTPGGGALRWYF. Here the CDR3 DNA reads TGTGCCAGCACCCCCGGAGGGGGGGCCCTTCGCTGGTACTTC.

This chain uses TRBV10-3 with TRBJ2-7, with D tentatively TRBD1 (6 bases). Trimming removed 7 bases at V and 7 bases at J, with 17 bases between. The CDR3 has 13 amino acids. Germline V gives CDR1 ENHRY, CDR2 SYGVKD. CDR3 bases: TGTGCCATCAAGGTGGGGGCCGTTGGGGAGCAGTACTTC. Residues: CAIKVGAVGEQYF.